This T cell receptor beta chain was captured in a study of shared clonotypes between healthy human individuals. With regard to this clone: This specimen includes other DNA sequences encoding the same CDR3.

In the original workflow: ImmunoSEQ supplied junction-only sequences lacking quality scores, so filtering was different. Generated by immunoSEQ multiplex PCR, the TCRdb table keeps only in-frame clones and is missing some. V, J and clone size were drawn from that table, and D and trimming were deduced from the DNA. The repertoire includes roughly 2,000,000 clones, around 96% of them detected once, and roughly 1% sits in the top ten. The V end was cut by 3 bases, the J end by 4 bases, with 7 bases between. CDR1 and CDR2 (germline): LNHDA, SQIVND (reference sequence). CDR3 size: 12 residues. The naive CD8 subset, CD45RO-negative cells positively selected for CCR7, excluded terminally differentiated effector memory CD45RA+ cells. Nashville, Tennessee was home to all donors, who were Caucasian adults.

This TCR was recovered from a man aged 18 to 30 in good health. The chain is built from TRBV19 and TRBJ2-7; a weak D match, TRBD1 (6 bases). Sequencing was carried out using naive CD8+ T cells sorted from blood. CDR3 coding DNA: TGTGCCAGTAGTATTCAGGGGTACGAGCAGTACTTC. It encodes CASSIQGYEQYF.